These 7 T cell receptor beta chains were sequenced from one sample in a study of T cells in Graves' hyperthyroidism and ophthalmopathy. RNA transcripts gave rise to amplified TCR beta CDR3 regions. When the TCR CDR3 underwent first-round RT-PCR, the HTBI primer set was used. TCRdb reprocessed the multiplex PCR reads via MiXCR and lists one record per CDR3 protein. The table includes fewer than 750,000 distinct CDR3 sequences, 46% detected once. The sequencing input was peripheral blood or thyroid tissue (not recorded which). These receptors came from a woman under 30 with Graves' hyperthyroidism.

This sequence joins TRBV7-9 and TRBJ1-5, with a weak D call TRBD1 (5 bases). With 5 bases removed from V and 0 bases from J, the gap between germline ends came to 14 bases. Germline loops: CDR1 SEHNR, CDR2 FQNEAQ (reference sequence). The CDR3 is made up of 16 amino acids. Here the CDR3 reads CASSIADNYSNQPQHF. The CDR3 DNA sequence: TGTGCCAGCAGCATTGCGGACAATTATAGCAATCAGCCCCAGCATTTT.

A remark on this clonotype: An end of the junction differs from the germline gene, which may be a read error. The genes are TRBV25-1 and TRBJ2-1; D is possibly TRBD1 or TRBD2 (5 bases each). CDR1 is MGHDK, CDR2 SYGVNS, per germline. The CDR3 covers 13 residues. The CDR3 nucleotides read TGTGCCAGCAGACGGGACGCCTTAAATGAGCAGCTCTTC. It is translated as CASRRDALNEQLF. The entire variable domain, with the rest obtained from reference TRBV25-1 and TRBJ2-1, is as follows: EADIYQTPRYLVIGTGKKITLECSQTMGHDKMYWYQQDPGMELHLIHYSYGVNSTEKGDLSSESTVSRIRTEHFPLTLESARPSHTSQYLCASRRDALNEQLFGPGTRLTVL.

CDR3 nucleotide sequence: TGTGCCAGCAGCTCCTCCATGGGGATTACCGGGACTAGCGGGAGGACCAACACCGGGGAGCTGTTTTTT. Its protein is CASSSSMGITGTSGRTNTGELFF. The rearrangement links TRBV7-9 to TRBJ2-2, with TRBD2 matching 15 bases. Germline CDR1 is SEHNR and CDR2 is FQNEAQ (reference sequence). The CDR3 extends over 23 amino acids. V shed 4 bases and J 2 bases; nucleotides not matched to a gene: 20.

The gene calls are TRBV7-8 and TRBJ2-5, with TRBD1 identical over 11 bases. CDR3 size: 17 residues. The junction had 10 bases not matched to a gene; V was cut back by 5 bases and J by 2 bases. CDR1 and CDR2 (germline): SGHVS, FQNEAQ. In nucleotides, the CDR3 is TGTGCCAGCAGCCACACGGACAGGGGGCTTCGGCAAGAGACCCAGTACTTC. It codes for CASSHTDRGLRQETQYF.

In DNA, the CDR3 is TGCAGCGCTAAGGGACAAAGGGACAACTATGGCTACACCTTC. Translation: CSAKGQRDNYGYTF. The chain has TRBV29-1 and TRBJ1-2; TRBD1 is a possible D gene (6 bases). Germline CDR1 and CDR2: SQVTM and ANQGSEA. The CDR3 runs 14 residues. The germline V and J ends were trimmed by 7 bases and 2 bases, with 17 bases remaining between them.

Ten or more counts support this clonotype. The chain links TRBV4-3 to TRBJ2-2, with 8 bases identical to TRBD2. The V gene's germline CDR1 is LGHNA and CDR2 YSLEER. There are 16 residues in the CDR3. J gave up 4 bases and V 1 base, and 5 bases lay outside the gene matches. The CDR3 region has the DNA TGCGCCAGCAGCCAAGGGGCGGGAGGTGGCACCGGGGAGCTGTTTTTT. It codes for CASSQGAGGGTGELFF.

With regard to this clonotype: Without the conserved terminal phenylalanine or tryptophan, this CDR3 likely stems from a read error. The DNA is omitted, as the CDR3 cannot be located on it reliably, and the CDR3 follows TCRdb's listing. This chain links TRBV7-8 with TRBJ2-1; the table's D call, TRBD2, was not checked against the DNA. CDR1 SGHVS and CDR2 FQNEAQ come from the germline V gene. The CDR3 totals 14 residues, both ends included. The CDR3 sequence: CASSLRVLAGIKPS.